The clone carrying this T cell receptor beta chain came up a few times. The data derive from a study of blood T cell repertoires in COVID-19. Across the whole study: Samples came from the United States, Italy and Spain, spanning acute and convalescent COVID-19. From T cells, B-cell-depleted T cells, or PBMCs came the material, which was cDNA or gDNA.

In the original processing: Estimation of nucleated cell counts relied on the amplification of reference gene primers. Generated by immunoSEQ multiplex PCR, the TCRdb table keeps only in-frame clones and is missing some. Clonal size and the V and J genes are those of that table, whereas D and trimming came from the DNA. The sample carries about 120,000 clones, roughly 80% recorded once. Germline V CDR1 and CDR2: MNHEY, SVGEGT. Trimming left V 0 bases short and J 4 bases short, with 12 bases between. The CDR3 is 15 amino acids. This receptor was obtained from a human donor in a cohort sampled during active COVID-19. Sequenced: peripheral blood. The rearrangement joins TRBV6-2 or TRBV6-3 to TRBJ1-2, with a possible D match to TRBD1 (5 bases). The CDR3 bases are TGTGCCAGCAGTTACTCTTGGCAGGGCGGCTATGGCTACACCTTC. Residues: CASSYSWQGGYGYTF.